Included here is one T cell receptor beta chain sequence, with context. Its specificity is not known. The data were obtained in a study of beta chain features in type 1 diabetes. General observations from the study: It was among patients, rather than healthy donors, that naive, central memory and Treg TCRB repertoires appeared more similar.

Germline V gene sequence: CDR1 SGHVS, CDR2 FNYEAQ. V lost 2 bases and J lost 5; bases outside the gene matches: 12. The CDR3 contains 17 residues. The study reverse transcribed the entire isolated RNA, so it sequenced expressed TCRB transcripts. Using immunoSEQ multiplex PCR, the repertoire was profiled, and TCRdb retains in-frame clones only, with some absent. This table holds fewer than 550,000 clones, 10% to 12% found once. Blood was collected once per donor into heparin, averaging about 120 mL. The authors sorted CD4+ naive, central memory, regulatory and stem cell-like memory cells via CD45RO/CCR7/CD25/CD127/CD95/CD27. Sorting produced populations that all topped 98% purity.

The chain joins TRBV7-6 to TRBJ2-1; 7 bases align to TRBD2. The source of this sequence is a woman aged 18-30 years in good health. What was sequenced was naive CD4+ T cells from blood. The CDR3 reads CASSLLMGLADDNEQFF. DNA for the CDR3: TGTGCCAGCAGCTTACTGATGGGGCTAGCGGATGACAATGAGCAGTTCTTC.